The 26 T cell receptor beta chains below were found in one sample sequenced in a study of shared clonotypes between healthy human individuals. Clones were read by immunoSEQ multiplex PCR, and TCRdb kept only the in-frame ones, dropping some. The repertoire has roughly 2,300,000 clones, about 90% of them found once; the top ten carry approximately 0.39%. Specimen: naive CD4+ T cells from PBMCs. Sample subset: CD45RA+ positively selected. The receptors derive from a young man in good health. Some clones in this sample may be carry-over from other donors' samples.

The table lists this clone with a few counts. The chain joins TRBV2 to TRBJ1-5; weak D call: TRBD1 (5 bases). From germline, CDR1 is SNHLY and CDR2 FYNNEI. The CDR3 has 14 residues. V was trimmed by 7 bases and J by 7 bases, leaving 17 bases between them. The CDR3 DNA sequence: TGTGCCAGCATGGGGGGAAGGGCTGGCCAGCCCCAGCATTTT. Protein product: CASMGGRAGQPQHF.

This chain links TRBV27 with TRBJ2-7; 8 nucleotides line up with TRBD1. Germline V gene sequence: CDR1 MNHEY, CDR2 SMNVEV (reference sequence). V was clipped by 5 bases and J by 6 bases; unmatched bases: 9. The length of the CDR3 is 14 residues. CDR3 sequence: CASSPRTGLSEQYF. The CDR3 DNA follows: TGTGCCAGCAGTCCACGGACAGGGCTCTCCGAGCAGTACTTC.

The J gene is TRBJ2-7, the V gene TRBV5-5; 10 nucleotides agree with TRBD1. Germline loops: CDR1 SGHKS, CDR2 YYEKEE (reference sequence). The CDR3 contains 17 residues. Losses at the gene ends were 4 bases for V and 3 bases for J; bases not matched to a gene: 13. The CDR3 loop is CASSRELYGQGVYEQYF. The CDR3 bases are TGTGCCAGCAGCCGGGAGTTATATGGACAGGGGGTCTACGAGCAGTACTTC.

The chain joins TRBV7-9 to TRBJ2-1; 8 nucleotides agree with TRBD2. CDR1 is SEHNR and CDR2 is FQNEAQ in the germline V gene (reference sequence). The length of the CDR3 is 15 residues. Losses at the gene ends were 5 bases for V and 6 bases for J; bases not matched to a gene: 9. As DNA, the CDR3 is TGTGCCAGCAGCGGATCCGGGACTAGAGGCAATGAGCAGTTCTTC. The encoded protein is CASSGSGTRGNEQFF.

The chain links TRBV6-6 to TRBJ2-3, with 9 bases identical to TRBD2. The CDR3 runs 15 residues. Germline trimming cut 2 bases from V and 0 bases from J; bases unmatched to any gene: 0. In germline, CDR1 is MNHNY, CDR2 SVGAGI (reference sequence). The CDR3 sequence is CASSYTSGSTDTQYF. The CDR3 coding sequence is TGTGCCAGCAGTTACACTAGCGGGAGCACAGATACGCAGTATTTT.

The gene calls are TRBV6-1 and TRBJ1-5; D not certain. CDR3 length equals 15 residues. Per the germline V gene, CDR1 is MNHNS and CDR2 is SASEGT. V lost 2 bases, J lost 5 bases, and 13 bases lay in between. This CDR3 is CASSETGEHHQPQHF. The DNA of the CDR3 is TGTGCCAGCAGTGAAACCGGCGAGCATCATCAGCCCCAGCATTTT.

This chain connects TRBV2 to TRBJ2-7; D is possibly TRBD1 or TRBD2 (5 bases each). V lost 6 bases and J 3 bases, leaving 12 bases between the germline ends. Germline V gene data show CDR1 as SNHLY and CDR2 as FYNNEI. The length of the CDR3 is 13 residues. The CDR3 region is CASRRDPGYEQYF. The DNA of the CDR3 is TGTGCCAGCAGACGGGACCCCGGCTACGAGCAGTACTTC.

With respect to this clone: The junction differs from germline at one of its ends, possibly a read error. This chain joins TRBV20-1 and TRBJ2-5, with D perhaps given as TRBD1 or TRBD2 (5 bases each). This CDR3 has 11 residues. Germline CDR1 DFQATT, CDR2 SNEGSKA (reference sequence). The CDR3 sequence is CSARGSGLGHF. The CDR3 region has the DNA TGCAGTGCCCGAGGTTCCGGGTTGGGACACTTC.

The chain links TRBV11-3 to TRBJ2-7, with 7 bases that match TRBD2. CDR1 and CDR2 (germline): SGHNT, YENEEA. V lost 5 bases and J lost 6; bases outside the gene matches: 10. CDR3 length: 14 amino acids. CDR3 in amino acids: CASSRGLGSVEQYF. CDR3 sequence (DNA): TGTGCCAGCAGCCGAGGACTAGGTTCCGTCGAGCAGTACTTC.

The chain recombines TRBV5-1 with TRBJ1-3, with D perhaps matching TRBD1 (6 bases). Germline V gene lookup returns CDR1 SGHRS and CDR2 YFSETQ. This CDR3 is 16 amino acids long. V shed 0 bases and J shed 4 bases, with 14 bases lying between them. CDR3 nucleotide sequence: TGCGCCAGCAGCTTGGGGGTTCAGGGGCCGGGAAACACCATATATTTT. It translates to CASSLGVQGPGNTIYF.

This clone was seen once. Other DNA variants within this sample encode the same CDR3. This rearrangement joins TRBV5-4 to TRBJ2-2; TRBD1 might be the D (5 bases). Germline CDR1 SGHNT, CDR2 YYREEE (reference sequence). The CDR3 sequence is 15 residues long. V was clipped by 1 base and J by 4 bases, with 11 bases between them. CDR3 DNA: TGTGCCAGCAGCTTGCAGGGTGCTGGCACCGGGGAGCTGTTTTTT. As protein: CASSLQGAGTGELFF.

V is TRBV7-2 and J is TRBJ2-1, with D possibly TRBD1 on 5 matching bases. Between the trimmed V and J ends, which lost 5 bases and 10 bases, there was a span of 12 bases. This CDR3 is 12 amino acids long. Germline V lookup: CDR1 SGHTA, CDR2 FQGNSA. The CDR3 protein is CASSIRVVEQFF. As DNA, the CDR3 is TGTGCCAGCAGCATCAGGGTCGTCGAGCAGTTCTTC.

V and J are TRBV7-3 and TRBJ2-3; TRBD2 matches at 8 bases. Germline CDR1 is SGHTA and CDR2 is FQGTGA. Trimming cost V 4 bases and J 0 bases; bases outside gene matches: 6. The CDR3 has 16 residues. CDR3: CASSSDSSGSTDTQYF. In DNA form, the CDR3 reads TGTGCCAGCAGCTCCGATTCTAGCGGGAGCACAGATACGCAGTATTTT.

CDR3 nucleotides: TGTGCCAGCAGGGGGACAGGGAGAGAGTATGCAACTAATGAAAAACTGTTTTTT. Translation: CASRGTGREYATNEKLFF. This chain connects TRBV27 to TRBJ1-4, with 9 bases aligning to TRBD1. The length of the CDR3 is 18 residues. Unmatched junction bases numbered 11, after V lost 6 bases and J lost 0 bases. CDR1 is MNHEY and CDR2 is SMNVEV in the germline V gene (reference sequence).

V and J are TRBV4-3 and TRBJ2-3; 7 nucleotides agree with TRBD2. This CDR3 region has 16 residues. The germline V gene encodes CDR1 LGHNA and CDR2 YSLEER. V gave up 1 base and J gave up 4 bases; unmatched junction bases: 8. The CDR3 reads CASSQAGLHFSDTQYF. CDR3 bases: TGCGCCAGCAGCCAAGCGGGACTACATTTTTCAGATACGCAGTATTTT.

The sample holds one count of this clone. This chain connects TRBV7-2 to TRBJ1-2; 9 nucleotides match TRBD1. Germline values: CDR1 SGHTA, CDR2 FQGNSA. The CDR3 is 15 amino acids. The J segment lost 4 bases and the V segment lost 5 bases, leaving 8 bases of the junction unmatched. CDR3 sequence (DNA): TGTGCCAGCAGCCCCCCGGGACAGGGAGGCTATGGCTACACCTTC. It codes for CASSPPGQGGYGYTF. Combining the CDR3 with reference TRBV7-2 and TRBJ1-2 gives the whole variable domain GAGVSQSPSNKVTEKGKDVELRCDPISGHTALYWYRQSLGQGLEFLIYFQGNSAPDKSGLPSDRFSAERTGGSVSTLTIQRTQQEDSAVYLCASSPPGQGGYGYTFGSGTRLTVV.

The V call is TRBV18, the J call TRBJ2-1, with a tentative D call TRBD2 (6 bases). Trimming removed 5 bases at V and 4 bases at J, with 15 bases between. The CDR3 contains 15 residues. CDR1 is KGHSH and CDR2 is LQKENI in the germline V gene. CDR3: CASSVPGLPYNEQFF. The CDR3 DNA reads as TGTGCCAGCTCAGTTCCGGGACTCCCTTACAATGAGCAGTTCTTC.

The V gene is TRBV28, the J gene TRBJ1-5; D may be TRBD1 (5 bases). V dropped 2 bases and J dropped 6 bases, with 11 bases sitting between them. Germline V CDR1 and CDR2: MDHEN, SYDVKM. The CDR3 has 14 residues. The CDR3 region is CASSLPGQSQPQHF. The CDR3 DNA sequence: TGTGCCAGCAGTTTACCAGGGCAAAGTCAGCCCCAGCATTTT.

CDR3 sequence reads: CASSLLAGQGNTIYF. The CDR3 coding sequence is TGCGCCAGCAGCTTGCTCGCAGGGCAGGGAAACACCATATATTTT. V usage is TRBV5-1 and J usage is TRBJ1-3, with D possibly being TRBD1 (5 bases). In germline, CDR1 is SGHRS, CDR2 YFSETQ. V lost 1 base to trimming and J lost 4 bases, with 12 bases between them. CDR3 length: 15 residues.

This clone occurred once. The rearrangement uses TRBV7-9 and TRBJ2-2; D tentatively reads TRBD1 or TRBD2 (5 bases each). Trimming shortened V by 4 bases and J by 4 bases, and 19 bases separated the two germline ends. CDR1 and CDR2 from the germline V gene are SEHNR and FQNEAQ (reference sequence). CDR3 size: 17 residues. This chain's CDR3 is CASSSWARGAGTGELFF. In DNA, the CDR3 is TGTGCCAGCAGCTCCTGGGCGAGGGGCGCCGGCACCGGGGAGCTGTTTTTT.

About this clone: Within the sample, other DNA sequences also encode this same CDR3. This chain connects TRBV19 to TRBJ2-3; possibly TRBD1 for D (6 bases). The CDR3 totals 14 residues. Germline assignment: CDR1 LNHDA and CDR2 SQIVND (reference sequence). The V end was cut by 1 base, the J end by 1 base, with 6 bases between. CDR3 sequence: CASSIGQGTDTQYF. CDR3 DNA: TGTGCCAGTAGTATAGGACAGGGCACAGATACGCAGTATTTT.

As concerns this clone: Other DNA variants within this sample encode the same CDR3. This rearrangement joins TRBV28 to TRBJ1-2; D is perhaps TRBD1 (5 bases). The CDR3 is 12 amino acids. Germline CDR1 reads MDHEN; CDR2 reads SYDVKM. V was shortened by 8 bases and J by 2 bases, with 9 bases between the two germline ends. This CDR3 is CASSDRNYGYTF. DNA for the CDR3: TGTGCCAGCTCTGACAGAAACTATGGCTACACCTTC.

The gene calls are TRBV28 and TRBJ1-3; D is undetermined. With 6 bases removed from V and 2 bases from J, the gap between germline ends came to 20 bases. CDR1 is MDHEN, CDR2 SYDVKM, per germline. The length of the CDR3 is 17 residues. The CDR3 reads CASSQRGLRPTGNTIYF. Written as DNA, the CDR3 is TGTGCCAGCAGCCAAAGAGGGCTACGGCCAACTGGAAACACCATATATTTT.

CDR3 DNA: TGTGCCAGCAGCCAAGTATCCGATGAGCAGTTCTTC. Translation: CASSQVSDEQFF. The V and J genes are TRBV4-2 and TRBJ2-1; D remains ambiguous. Trimming took off 1 base at V and 8 bases at J, with 6 bases between the two ends. There are 12 residues in the CDR3. Germline V gives CDR1 LGHNA, CDR2 YNFKEQ.

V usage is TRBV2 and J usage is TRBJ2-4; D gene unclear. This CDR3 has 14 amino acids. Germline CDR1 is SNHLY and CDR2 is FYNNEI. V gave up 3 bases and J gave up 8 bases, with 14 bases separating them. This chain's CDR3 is CASSDASPGDIQYF. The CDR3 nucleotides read TGTGCCAGCAGTGATGCGTCCCCTGGGGACATTCAGTACTTC.

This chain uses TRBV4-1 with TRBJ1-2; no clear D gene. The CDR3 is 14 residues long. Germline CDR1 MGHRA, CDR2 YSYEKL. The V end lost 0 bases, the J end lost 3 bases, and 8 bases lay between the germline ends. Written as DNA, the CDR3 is TGCGCCAGCAGCCAAGATCTGGGATACTATGGCTACACCTTC. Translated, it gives CASSQDLGYYGYTF.